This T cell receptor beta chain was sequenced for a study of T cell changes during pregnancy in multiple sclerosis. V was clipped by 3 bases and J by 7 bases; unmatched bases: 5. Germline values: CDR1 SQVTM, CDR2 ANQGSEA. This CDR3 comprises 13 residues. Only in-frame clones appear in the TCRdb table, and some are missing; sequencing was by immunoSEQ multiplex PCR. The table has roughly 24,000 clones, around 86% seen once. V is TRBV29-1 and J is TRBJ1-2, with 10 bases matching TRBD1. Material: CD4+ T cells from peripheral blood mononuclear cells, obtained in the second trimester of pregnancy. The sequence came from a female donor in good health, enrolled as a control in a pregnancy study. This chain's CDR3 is CSVDLGQGGGYTF. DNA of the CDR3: TGCAGCGTTGACCTTGGACAGGGGGGTGGCTACACCTTC.